The rows below give T cell receptor beta chains drawn from one sample of a study of OX40 agonist ivuxolimab in advanced cancers. This table comes from immunoSEQ multiplex PCR, and its TCRdb copy is limited to in-frame clones, with some not included. Among about 97,000 clones listed, roughly nine tenths were seen once. The sequencing here drew on CD4+ or CD8+ T cells sorted from blood, taken in a trial of the OX40 agonist ivuxolimab. These receptors originate from an adult with an advanced solid tumor such as melanoma, head and neck, liver or kidney cancer. The CDR3 runs from the conserved cysteine through the conserved F or W. The D gene is left open where the match is weak. The size field is filled for only some rows; it gives once, few, many or a size class.

j_call | cdr3_length | clone_size | d_call | v_call | cdr3_nt | cdr3_aa
TRBJ1-1 | 14 | . | . | TRBV19 | TGTGCCAGTAGTACCGGCCCGATGAGCACTGAAGCTTTCTTT | CASSTGPMSTEAFF
TRBJ1-1 | 11 | . | . | TRBV29-1 | TGCAGCTGCAAGGACCACACTGAAGCTTTCTTT | CSCKDHTEAFF
TRBJ2-1 | 15 | . | . | TRBV19 | TGTGCCAGTAGTATAGGGCATAAGGGGTACAATGAGCAGTTCTTC | CASSIGHKGYNEQFF
TRBJ2-3 | 14 | once | . | TRBV27 | TGTGCCAGCACCTTTCGGGGGAGGACAGATACGCAGTATTTT | CASTFRGRTDTQYF
TRBJ1-2 | 12 | . | . | TRBV11-3 | TGTGCCAGCAGCATCAATAACTATGGCTACACCTTC | CASSINNYGYTF
TRBJ2-3 | 12 | . | . | TRBV5-6 | TGTGCCAGCAGCTCGGTCCCGGATACGCAGTATTTT | CASSSVPDTQYF
TRBJ1-1 | 14 | few | TRBD1 | TRBV30 | TGTGCCTGGAGTAAGGGGACAGGGTATTCTGAAGCTTTCTTT | CAWSKGTGYSEAFF
TRBJ2-3 | 14 | . | TRBD1 | TRBV2 | TGTGCCAGCAGGGCAGGGGGCTTTACAGATACGCAGTATTTT | CASRAGGFTDTQYF
TRBJ1-2 | 16 | . | . | TRBV5-5 | TGTGCCAGCAGCTTAGTTCCCACAGGGAGGACTAATGGCTACACCTTC | CASSLVPTGRTNGYTF
TRBJ2-1 | 15 | . | TRBD1 | TRBV7-9 | TGTGCCAGCAGCCACTCCGGACAGGGGCGGAATGAGCAGTTCTTC | CASSHSGQGRNEQFF
TRBJ1-2 | 15 | . | TRBD1 | TRBV30 | TGTGCCTGGAGGTGGACAGGGTTGGGCGTTTATGGCTACACCTTC | CAWRWTGLGVYGYTF
TRBJ2-1 | 15 | . | TRBD1 | TRBV11-3 | TGTGCCAGCAGCTCCCGGGACAGGGACGTTAATGAGCAGTTCTTC | CASSSRDRDVNEQFF
TRBJ2-7 | 14 | . | TRBD1 | TRBV5-1 | TGCGCCAGCAGGGGAACCGGGACAGGCTACGAGCAGTACTTC | CASRGTGTGYEQYF
TRBJ1-2 | 16 | . | . | TRBV7-9 | TGTGCCAGCACTTCACTCCCTCCTGGGGGTAACTATGGCTACACCTTC | CASTSLPPGGNYGYTF
TRBJ1-5 | 14 | . | . | TRBV5-6 | TGTGCCAGCAGCACGACGGACAGCGGACGGCCCCAGCATTTT | CASSTTDSGRPQHF
TRBJ1-4 | 16 | few | . | TRBV5-8 | TGTGCCAGCAGCACTGTGGCTCCCGGGACATCAGAAAAACTGTTTTTT | CASSTVAPGTSEKLFF
TRBJ2-6 | 15 | . | . | TRBV5-5 | TGTGCCAGCAGCCGGTGGGTGTCTGGGGCCAACGTCCTGACTTTC | CASSRWVSGANVLTF
TRBJ2-7 | 16 | . | TRBD2 | TRBV19 | TGTGCCAGTAGTAAAGTGAGCGGGGGCCAGACCTACGAGCAGTACTTC | CASSKVSGGQTYEQYF
TRBJ2-5 | 14 | . | . | TRBV18 | TGTGCCAGCTCACCATCCCGGACAGAAGAGACCCAGTACTTC | CASSPSRTEETQYF
TRBJ1-5 | 15 | . | . | TRBV6-1 | TGTGCCAGCAGTGAATTAGGGCTGGGCAATCAGCCCCAGCATTTT | CASSELGLGNQPQHF
TRBJ2-1 | 16 | . | TRBD2 | TRBV5-1 | TGCGCCAGCAGCCGTTCTTTGAGCGGGGGTCGTAATGAGCAGTTCTTC | CASSRSLSGGRNEQFF
TRBJ1-6 | 15 | . | TRBD1 | TRBV6-1 | TGTGCCAGCAGTGTTGGGACAGGGTGGACTTCACCCCTCCACTTT | CASSVGTGWTSPLHF
TRBJ1-1 | 10 | . | . | TRBV6-5 | TGTGCCTCGGGGAACACTGAAGCTTTCTTT | CASGNTEAFF
TRBJ1-2 | 14 | . | TRBD1 | TRBV27 | TGTGCCAGCAGCCGGACAGGGGGCGTGGGTGGCTACACCTTC | CASSRTGGVGGYTF
TRBJ2-1 | 14 | . | . | TRBV7-3 | TGTGCCAGCAGCGTTATCCGTCACTACAATGAGCAGTTCTTC | CASSVIRHYNEQFF
TRBJ2-7 | 18 | once | . | TRBV11-3 | TGTGCCAGCAGCCCCACCTTGGGGCTCTGGTTCTCTACAGACGAGCAGTACTTC | CASSPTLGLWFSTDEQYF
TRBJ2-7 | 15 | . | . | TRBV9 | TGTGCCAGCAGCGTAGGAGGAGGGACAAGCTACGAGCAGTACTTC | CASSVGGGTSYEQYF
TRBJ2-1 | 15 | once | . | TRBV14 | TGTGCCAGCAGCCAAGAAGTAAGCGATTACAATGAGCAGTTCTTC | CASSQEVSDYNEQFF
TRBJ2-7 | 14 | . | . | TRBV6-1 | TGTGCCAGCAGGCCGAGACAGGATCCCTACGAGCAGTACTTC | CASRPRQDPYEQYF
TRBJ2-3 | 16 | . | TRBD1 | TRBV13 | TGTGCCAGCAGCTCCGGGACAGGGTTGTCCACAGATACGCAGTATTTT | CASSSGTGLSTDTQYF
TRBJ1-4 | 15 | . | . | TRBV5-1 | TGCGCCAGCAGCTTCGGACTGGAAACTAATGAAAAACTGTTTTTT | CASSFGLETNEKLFF
TRBJ1-2 | 15 | many | . | TRBV2 | TGTGCCAGCAGTGACCCCGCGACTGTGCCGGGGGGCTACACCTTC | CASSDPATVPGGYTF
TRBJ1-5 | 14 | . | . | TRBV2 | TGTGCCAGCACCCCCTTTGCGAGCAATCAGCCCCAGCATTTT | CASTPFASNQPQHF
TRBJ2-7 | 13 | . | . | TRBV7-2 | TGTGCCAGCAGCTATTCTAGCGTGGGCGAGCAGTACTTC | CASSYSSVGEQYF
TRBJ2-3 | 11 | few | . | TRBV7-6 | TGTGCCAGCAGCTTAGCAGATACGCAGTATTTT | CASSLADTQYF
TRBJ2-7 | 19 | . | . | TRBV5-5 | TGTGCCAGCAGCTTGGATATGATCTTTGGGGCTAAAAGCTCCTACGAGCAGTACTTC | CASSLDMIFGAKSSYEQYF
TRBJ1-2 | 17 | . | TRBD1 | TRBV5-6 | TGTGCCAGCAGCTCAGGTTTACAGGGGGCGGGGGGGGAGGGCTACACCTTC | CASSSGLQGAGGEGYTF
TRBJ1-3 | 14 | . | . | TRBV5-1 | TGCGCCAGCAGCTCCGGACAGATTGGAAACACCATATATTTT | CASSSGQIGNTIYF
TRBJ2-7 | 13 | . | TRBD2 | TRBV19 | TGTGCCAGTAGTGCGGGACTACGGGGCGAGCAGTACTTC | CASSAGLRGEQYF
TRBJ2-6 | 14 | . | . | TRBV5-1 | TGCGCCAGCAGGGAGGGAGCTGGGGCCAACGTCCTGACTTTC | CASREGAGANVLTF
TRBJ2-2 | 15 | . | TRBD1 | TRBV7-3 | TGTGCCAGCAGCCCGGGACAGACGAACACCGGGGAGCTGTTTTTT | CASSPGQTNTGELFF
TRBJ1-3 | 13 | . | . | TRBV19 | TGTGCCAGTAGTAGGAGCTCTGGAAACACCATATATTTT | CASSRSSGNTIYF
TRBJ1-4 | 14 | . | TRBD1 | TRBV30 | TGTGCCTGGGGGATAGGAGGGGGCGGTGAAAAACTGTTTTTT | CAWGIGGGGEKLFF
TRBJ2-1 | 16 | . | TRBD2 | TRBV11-3 | TGTGCCAGCAGCTTAGGTGGGGGACTAGCGGGAGTTGAGCAGTTCTTC | CASSLGGGLAGVEQFF
TRBJ1-5 | 15 | . | TRBD1 | TRBV19 | TGTGCCAGTAGTATGGGGACAGGACCAAGGATGCCCCAGCATTTT | CASSMGTGPRMPQHF
TRBJ1-3 | 14 | . | TRBD1 | TRBV7-9 | TGTGCCAGCAGCAAACAGGGGGTTAGGAACACCATATATTTT | CASSKQGVRNTIYF